One and the same sample provided the 4 T cell receptor beta chains below, sequenced in a study of human versus mouse CDR3 diversity and MHC coevolution. Generated by immunoSEQ multiplex PCR, the TCRdb table keeps only in-frame clones and is missing some. The profile shows about 83,000 clones, 92% of them singletons. Sequencing was performed on naive CD4+ T cells from blood. Subset given: CD45RO-negative CD62L-positive naive CD4 T cells. The receptors here all came from a person aged 30-70 years in good health.

This clone was seen just once. V and J are TRBV6-1 and TRBJ2-4; TRBD1 might be the D (5 bases). Germline loops: CDR1 MNHNS, CDR2 SASEGT. The CDR3 is 17 amino acids. Trimming stripped 1 base from V and 3 bases from J, with 16 bases between. The CDR3 reads CASSEDTPGIVKNIQYF. The CDR3 DNA reads as TGTGCCAGCAGTGAAGACACCCCAGGGATAGTCAAAAACATTCAGTACTTC.

The DNA for the CDR3 is TGTGCCTGGAGTCCCCGGGGGGGAAGGAGAAACACCATATATTTT. This gives the protein CAWSPRGGRRNTIYF. The V call is TRBV30, the J call TRBJ1-3, with D maybe TRBD1 (5 bases). CDR3 length equals 15 residues. Germline CDR1 and CDR2: GTSNPN and SVGIG (reference sequence). V shed 2 bases and J shed 5 bases, with 16 bases lying between them.

CDR3 coding DNA: TGCGCCAGCCGATCAGATGTTGGTCCTGAAGCTTTCTTT. Translated: CASRSDVGPEAFF. The chain joins TRBV10-1 to TRBJ1-1; the D is unclear. CDR3 length equals 13 residues. V lost 8 bases and J 6 bases, leaving 16 bases between the germline ends. CDR1 is WNHNN, CDR2 SYGVQD, per germline (reference sequence).

This rearrangement joins TRBV6-4 to TRBJ2-1, with 13 bases lining up with TRBD2. Trimming cost V 2 bases and J 8 bases; bases outside gene matches: 6. Germline V gives CDR1 MRHNA, CDR2 SNTAGT. The CDR3 contains 16 residues. The CDR3 coding sequence is TGTGCCAGCAGTGACACACTAGCGGGAGGGCCTTATGAGCAGTTCTTC. Amino acid sequence: CASSDTLAGGPYEQFF.